What follows are 12 T cell receptor beta chains derived from one specimen sequenced in a study of T cells in Graves' hyperthyroidism and ophthalmopathy. TCR beta CDR3 sequences were amplified from RNA transcripts. The HTBI set primed first-round TCR CDR3 RT-PCR. TCRdb analysed the multiplex PCR reads with MiXCR anew, one entry per CDR3 protein. The sample shows approximately 720,000 distinct CDR3 sequences, roughly a sixth of them seen only once. The sample taken for sequencing was blood. These receptors were taken from a woman aged 45-60 years with Graves' hyperthyroidism that later progressed to Graves' ophthalmopathy.

This clonotype was picked up many times. This chain links TRBV12-3 or TRBV12-4 with TRBJ2-6, with a possible D match to TRBD1 (5 bases). V lost 7 bases, J lost 0 bases, and 7 bases lay in between. The CDR3 spans 14 residues. DNA for the CDR3: TGTGCCAGCAATAGGGGCTCTGGGGCCAACGTCCTGACTTTC. Amino acids: CASNRGSGANVLTF.

This clonotype was detected many times. The chain combines TRBV7-2 with TRBJ1-2; TRBD1 might be the D (6 bases). The CDR3 has 15 amino acids. The V and J ends lost 1 base and 4 bases respectively, with 13 bases between them. Per the germline V gene, CDR1 is SGHTA and CDR2 is FQGNSA. In nucleotides, the CDR3 is TGTGCCAGCAGCTTAGGCTGGGCAGGGGTCTATGGCTACACCTTC. It is translated as CASSLGWAGVYGYTF.

This clonotype occurred a few times. The genes are TRBV5-1 and TRBJ1-6; D perhaps matches TRBD1 (6 bases). The CDR3 has 16 amino acids. Trimming took off 4 bases at V and 5 bases at J, with 16 bases between the two ends. Germline-derived CDR1 and CDR2 are SGHRS and YFSETQ. The CDR3 sequence: CASSVVPGQNNSPLHF. In nucleotides, the CDR3 is TGCGCCAGCAGCGTCGTCCCGGGACAAAATAATTCACCCCTCCACTTT. Full variable domain (outside the CDR3, taken from reference TRBV5-1 and TRBJ1-6): KAGVTQTPRYLIKTRGQQVTLSCSPISGHRSVSWYQQTPGQGLQFLFEYFSETQRNKGNFPGRFSGRQFSNSRSEMNVSTLELGDSALYLCASSVVPGQNNSPLHFGNGTRLTVT.

This clonotype was detected only a few times. V is TRBV15 and J is TRBJ1-5; D is possibly TRBD1 (5 bases). V was cut by 0 bases and J by 0 bases, with 9 bases left in between. This CDR3 spans 16 amino acids. CDR1 is LNHNV and CDR2 is YYDKDF in the germline V gene (reference sequence). CDR3 sequence (DNA): TGTGCCACCAGCAGAGAGGGGGGGGATAGCAATCAGCCCCAGCATTTT. It is translated as CATSREGGDSNQPQHF.

This clonotype was observed at least ten times. This chain joins TRBV3-1 and TRBJ1-5; D is unclear. V shed 0 bases and J shed 6 bases, with 12 bases lying between them. CDR3 length equals 15 residues. Germline loops: CDR1 LGHDT, CDR2 YNNKEL (reference sequence). CDR3 region: CASSQDTAAAQPQHF. CDR3 sequence (DNA): TGTGCCAGCAGCCAAGATACGGCGGCGGCTCAGCCCCAGCATTTT.

This clonotype appeared a few times. This chain joins TRBV18 and TRBJ1-5, with no clear D. This CDR3 is 16 amino acids long. V dropped 3 bases and J dropped 3 bases, with 15 bases sitting between them. Germline lookup yields CDR1 KGHSH and CDR2 LQKENI. In DNA form, the CDR3 reads TGTGCCAGCTCACCGAGGCAGGCTGATTACAATCAGCCCCAGCATTTT. Its translation: CASSPRQADYNQPQHF.

The chain links TRBV4-1 to TRBJ1-6, with a weak D call TRBD1 (6 bases). Germline loops: CDR1 MGHRA, CDR2 YSYEKL. Trimming cost V 2 bases and J 7 bases, with 12 bases left between them. The CDR3 loop spans 15 amino acids. CDR3 region: CASSQQGFQNSPLHF. The CDR3 DNA reads TGCGCCAGCAGCCAACAGGGGTTTCAAAATTCACCCCTCCACTTT.

This clonotype occurred many times. This chain uses TRBV3-1 with TRBJ1-1; perhaps TRBD1 as D (5 bases). Trimming cost V 3 bases and J 3 bases, with 11 bases left between them. Germline V gene lookup returns CDR1 LGHDT and CDR2 YNNKEL (reference sequence). The CDR3 is 14 amino acids. CDR3 sequence: CASSHDSRDTEAFF. CDR3 DNA: TGTGCCAGCAGCCATGACAGTCGAGACACTGAAGCTTTCTTT. Full variable domain (rest looked up from reference TRBV3-1 and TRBJ1-1): DTAVSQTPKYLVTQMGNDKSIKCEQNLGHDTMYWYKQDSKKFLKIMFSYNNKELIINETVPNRFSPKSPDKAHLNLHINSLELGDSAVYFCASSHDSRDTEAFFGQGTRLTVV.

This clonotype was seen at least ten times. The V call is TRBV2, the J call TRBJ2-7; D may match TRBD1 or TRBD2 (5 bases each). V was trimmed by 6 bases and J by 0 bases, leaving 9 bases between them. The CDR3 is made up of 13 amino acids. CDR1 is SNHLY, CDR2 FYNNEI, per germline. CDR3 DNA sequence: TGTGCCAGCAGGGGGGAGAACTCCTACGAGCAGTACTTC. It specifies CASRGENSYEQYF. The whole variable domain, filled in from reference TRBV2 and TRBJ2-7, reads EPEVTQTPSHQVTQMGQEVILRCVPISNHLYFYWYRQILGQKVEFLVSFYNNEISEKSEIFDDQFSVERPDGSNFTLKIRSTKLEDSAMYFCASRGENSYEQYFGPGTRLTVT.

The rearrangement uses TRBV4-1 and TRBJ1-1; 7 bases are a match to TRBD1. The CDR3 is 18 residues long. Trimming removed 7 bases from V and 0 bases from J; junction bases left unmatched: 17. Germline-derived CDR1 and CDR2 are MGHRA and YSYEKL. CDR3 in amino acids: CASTRDRAQARVNTEAFF. The CDR3 nucleotides read TGCGCCAGCACGAGGGACAGAGCACAAGCCAGAGTGAACACTGAAGCTTTCTTT.

A word on this clonotype: A much larger clone sits a single nucleotide away, making a read error possible. Without the conserved terminal phenylalanine or tryptophan, this CDR3 likely stems from a read error. The J gene is TRBJ2-1, the V gene TRBV7-2; no clear D. V dropped 2 bases and J dropped 4 bases, with 9 bases sitting between them. CDR1 and CDR2 (germline): SGHTA, FQGNSA. The CDR3 is 14 residues long. CDR3 protein: CASSLSAPYNEQFS. The CDR3 coding sequence is TGTGCCAGCAGCTTAAGCGCGCCGTACAATGAGCAGTTCTCC.

This clonotype has just a few counts. This chain uses TRBV9 with TRBJ2-3, with D tentatively TRBD2 (6 bases). Trimming removed 3 bases at V and 1 base at J, with 18 bases between. Germline CDR1 and CDR2: SGDLS and YYNGEE. CDR3 length: 17 residues. DNA of the CDR3: TGTGCCAGCAGCGGATTGAACGGGGGATCGGGCACAGATACGCAGTATTTT. Its protein is CASSGLNGGSGTDTQYF.